The 9 T cell receptor beta chains below come from one sample, sequenced in a study of vaccination and CD4 T cells after COVID-19. Treatment indicated: roughly nine-day PBMC culture with coronavirus spike peptide pools or control peptides (ViraFEST assay). No antigen has been assigned to these receptors. Oncomine TCR Beta short-read sequencing was applied to DNA from cultured CD4+ T cells. TCRdb used MiXCR to reprocess the PCR reads, holding one entry per CDR3 protein. The repertoire holds fewer than 15,000 distinct CDR3 sequences, with around two thirds as singletons. Specimen: CD4+ T cells from blood, cultured in vitro. The source of these receptors is a human donor who had recovered from COVID-19.

Of note for this clonotype: At one end the junction does not follow the germline gene, possibly because of a read error. The rearrangement uses TRBV7-6 and TRBJ2-3; D is unclear. Looked up from germline, CDR1 is SGHVS and CDR2 is FNYEAQ. The CDR3 loop spans 13 amino acids. The CDR3 region is CASSSQGTDTQYF. The DNA for the CDR3 is TGTGCTAGCAGCTCCCAGGGCACAGATACGCAGTATTTT.

The V and J genes are TRBV28 and TRBJ1-1, with a possible D match to TRBD1 (5 bases). The CDR3 totals 16 residues. V shed 5 bases and J shed 4 bases, with 20 bases lying between them. Germline V CDR1 and CDR2: MDHEN, SYDVKM. DNA for the CDR3: TGTGCCAGCAGTCTGTTTCTGGGGGGGGTAAGCACTGAAGCTTTCTTT. This sequence encodes CASSLFLGGVSTEAFF.

J is TRBJ2-2 and V is TRBV19; a possible D gene is TRBD1 (5 bases). This CDR3 has 15 residues. V lost 4 bases and J lost 3, with 12 bases in between. From germline, CDR1 is LNHDA and CDR2 SQIVND (reference sequence). The CDR3 coding sequence is TGTGCCAGTAGTAGCCAGGGTTTTGACACCGGGGAGCTGTTTTTT. The encoded protein is CASSSQGFDTGELFF.

This clonotype is a singleton in its sample. The rearrangement links TRBV11-2 to TRBJ2-5; TRBD1 matches at 7 bases. The CDR3 is made up of 12 amino acids. Losses at the gene ends were 5 bases for V and 5 bases for J; bases not matched to a gene: 2. Germline CDR1 reads SGHAT; CDR2 reads FQNNGV. This CDR3 is CASSRQGETQYF. DNA of the CDR3: TGTGCCAGCAGCCGACAGGGTGAGACCCAGTACTTC.

The chain employs TRBV6-2 or TRBV6-3 and TRBJ2-3; perhaps TRBD2 as D (5 bases). The CDR3 has 16 amino acids. The germline V gene encodes CDR1 MNHEY and CDR2 SVGEGT. V was cut by 6 bases and J by 8 bases, with 24 bases left in between. The CDR3 is CASRRTLFSPAGTQYF. The CDR3 region has the DNA TGTGCCAGCAGACGAACCCTATTCTCCCCTGCGGGTACGCAGTATTTT.

The J gene is TRBJ1-3, the V gene TRBV20-1, with D possibly TRBD1 on 6 matching bases. Trimming took off 1 base at V and 2 bases at J, with 9 bases between the two ends. The CDR3 has 14 amino acids. Per the germline V gene, CDR1 is DFQATT and CDR2 is SNEGSKA (reference sequence). CDR3 nucleotide sequence: TGCAGTGCTAGAGTTACAGGGACTGGAAACACCATATATTTT. Protein product: CSARVTGTGNTIYF.

This clonotype was seen a handful of times. The gene calls are TRBV20-1 and TRBJ2-2; 8 bases fit TRBD1. This CDR3 is 14 amino acids long. In germline, CDR1 is DFQATT, CDR2 SNEGSKA (reference sequence). V trimming: 6 bases; J trimming: 6 bases; junction bases outside the gene matches: 9. This chain's CDR3 is CSAIDSGGSGELFF. The CDR3 DNA is TGCAGTGCGATCGATTCAGGGGGCTCCGGGGAGCTGTTTTTT.

This chain joins TRBV12-3 or TRBV12-4 and TRBJ2-3, with D maybe TRBD2 (5 bases). This CDR3 contains 14 residues. The V and J ends lost 5 bases and 2 bases respectively, with 11 bases between them. The DNA for the CDR3 is TGTGCCAGCAGTCCTGACTACTCCACAGATACGCAGTATTTT. Translating gives CASSPDYSTDTQYF.

This clonotype has just a few counts. The chain is built from TRBV24-1 and TRBJ1-2; D may be TRBD1 (6 bases). The germline V and J ends were trimmed by 0 bases and 6 bases, with 7 bases remaining between them. In germline, CDR1 is KGHDR, CDR2 SFDVKD. There are 13 residues in the CDR3. CDR3 residues: CATSDLTGNGYTF. CDR3 nucleotide sequence: TGTGCCACCAGTGATTTGACAGGGAATGGCTACACCTTC.